The TCR beta chain described here comes from a study of cytotoxic CD8 clonotypes in ibrutinib-treated CLL. Study-wide results and limits: Patients showed higher baseline clonality than age-matched healthy donors, and it tracked circulating CD8+ T-cell counts. Clonality was higher at ibrutinib response and returned toward baseline at progression.

Sequenced by immunoSEQ multiplex PCR; TCRdb stores in-frame clones only, minus some. This table has roughly 250,000 clones, 70% appearing once. The CDR3 is 19 amino acids. Trimming removed 8 bases from V and 7 bases from J; junction bases left unmatched: 21. Germline lookup yields CDR1 LGHNA and CDR2 YNFKEQ. This clone was counted between two and nine times. What it binds is unknown. The gene calls are TRBV4-2 and TRBJ1-4; 11 bases are shared with TRBD1. The TCR originated in a human donor with chronic lymphocytic leukemia. Sequencing was performed on PBMCs, taken after 24 months of ibrutinib treatment. CDR3 coding DNA: TGTGCCAGCGACGCTCTAGGGGACAGGGGGTTTGTGTTACTTGAAAAACTGTTTTTT. Translated, it gives CASDALGDRGFVLLEKLFF.